Shown below are 25 T cell receptor beta chains from a single sample sequenced in a study of T cell changes during pregnancy in multiple sclerosis (dated by TCRdb to about 2019). Library creation used the immunoSEQ multiplex PCR assay. The source is immuneACCESS, and TCRdb retained only in-frame sequences with V and J called. Part of the clones is not carried over; for the studies checked, unresolved V genes explain less than half of this, and the remainder is unexplained. In this sample the table shows 50,000 to 65,000 clones, approximately 92% of which occur a single time. The ten largest clonotypes hold 0.85% of the sample. The specimen comprised peripheral blood, sampled in the first trimester of pregnancy. The receptor set was obtained from a female donor with multiple sclerosis, enrolled in a pregnancy study.

V gene TRBV7-2 combines with J gene TRBJ1-6, with D perhaps TRBD1 (5 bases). CDR3 length equals 16 residues. Germline V gene lookup returns CDR1 SGHTA and CDR2 FQGNSA. V lost 7 bases and J 0 bases, leaving 13 bases between the germline ends. In DNA form, the CDR3 reads TGTGCCAGCACCCTCCAGGGAGGCTCCTATAATTCACCCCTCCACTTT. This codes for CASTLQGGSYNSPLHF.

The chain links TRBV7-8 to TRBJ1-6; 9 bases are a match to TRBD1. Germline CDR1 reads SGHVS; CDR2 reads FQNEAQ. This CDR3 is 15 amino acids long. J gave up 10 bases and V 5 bases, and 9 bases lay outside the gene matches. The CDR3 nucleotides read TGTGCCAGCAGCCGACGGGACAGGGAACAGTCACCCCTCCACTTT. This sequence encodes CASSRRDREQSPLHF.

This chain links TRBV4-1 with TRBJ2-3, with 10 bases identical to TRBD2. Germline trimming cut 1 base from V and 4 bases from J; bases unmatched to any gene: 11. CDR3 length: 18 amino acids. Germline lookup yields CDR1 MGHRA and CDR2 YSYEKL. In DNA, the CDR3 is TGCGCCAGCAGCCAAGCCGATTTAGCGGGGGGCTGGTCAGATACGCAGTATTTT. Translated: CASSQADLAGGWSDTQYF.

V and J are TRBV11-2 and TRBJ2-7, with D possibly being TRBD2 (5 bases). The length of the CDR3 is 13 residues. From germline, CDR1 is SGHAT and CDR2 FQNNGV. V lost 5 bases and J lost 3, with 11 bases in between. The CDR3 is CASSLGRVYEQYF. The CDR3, as DNA: TGTGCCAGCAGCCTCGGGCGGGTCTACGAGCAGTACTTC.

V and J are TRBV4-1 and TRBJ1-4, with D maybe TRBD1 (5 bases). Between the trimmed V and J ends, which lost 0 bases and 6 bases, there was a span of 14 bases. Germline CDR1 and CDR2: MGHRA and YSYEKL. The CDR3 loop spans 16 amino acids. The CDR3 nucleotides are TGCGCCAGCAGCCAAGAGTCGGAGGGGTTGGATGAAAAACTGTTTTTT. As protein: CASSQESEGLDEKLFF.

The chain recombines TRBV6-5 with TRBJ2-3; D gene uncertain. With 6 bases removed from V and 5 bases from J, the gap between germline ends came to 12 bases. Germline V lookup: CDR1 MNHEY, CDR2 SVGAGI. This CDR3 spans 13 amino acids. The CDR3 sequence is CASSRAPRDTQYF. CDR3 sequence (DNA): TGTGCCAGCAGCCGCGCGCCACGAGATACGCAGTATTTT.

V is TRBV7-3 and J is TRBJ2-3, with D perhaps matching TRBD1 (6 bases). The CDR3 is made up of 14 amino acids. CDR1 and CDR2 from the germline V gene are SGHTA and FQGTGA. V was shortened by 5 bases and J by 4 bases, with 13 bases between the two germline ends. In nucleotides, the CDR3 is TGTGCCAGCAGCCCCCGGACAGCGGCAGATACGCAGTATTTT. Translation gives CASSPRTAADTQYF. Together with reference TRBV7-3 and TRBJ2-3, the CDR3 gives the full variable domain: GAGVSQTPSNKVTEKGKYVELRCDPISGHTALYWYRQSLGQGPEFLIYFQGTGAADDSGLPNDRFFAVRPEGSVSTLKIQRTERGDSAVYLCASSPRTAADTQYFGPGTRLTVL.

The CDR3 DNA is TGTGCCAGCAGCCCCCTAGAGGAAGGGACCCAGTACTTC. Its translation is CASSPLEEGTQYF. The chain links TRBV7-8 to TRBJ2-5; D remains unclear. Trimming removed 5 bases at V and 7 bases at J, with 14 bases between. Germline CDR1 SGHVS, CDR2 FQNEAQ. The CDR3 totals 13 residues.

This chain joins TRBV15 and TRBJ1-2; tentatively, D is TRBD1 (5 bases). CDR3 length: 12 amino acids. V was clipped by 3 bases and J by 5 bases, with 7 bases between them. Per the germline V gene, CDR1 is LNHNV and CDR2 is YYDKDF (reference sequence). The chain's CDR3 is CATSRGQYGYTF. The CDR3 DNA reads as TGTGCCACCAGCAGGGGGCAGTATGGCTACACCTTC.

This clone was picked up one time. CDR3 region: CASSRIGQGRDTGELFF. The CDR3 region has the DNA TGTGCCAGCAGCCGGATAGGACAGGGAAGAGACACCGGGGAGCTGTTTTTT. V gene TRBV5-6 combines with J gene TRBJ2-2, with 8 bases lining up with TRBD1. The CDR3 contains 17 residues. Trimming took 4 bases from V and 3 from J; bases not matched to a gene: 11. The germline gives CDR1 SGHDT, CDR2 YYEEEE.

The chain combines TRBV19 with TRBJ2-3, with D perhaps TRBD1 (6 bases). Trimming left V 10 bases short and J 2 bases short, with 13 bases between. Looked up from germline, CDR1 is LNHDA and CDR2 is SQIVND (reference sequence). The CDR3 is made up of 13 amino acids. The DNA for the CDR3 is TGTGCCACCGCACAGGGAAACACAGATACGCAGTATTTT. Its translation: CATAQGNTDTQYF.

The V and J genes are TRBV4-1 and TRBJ1-5, with TRBD1 matching over 8 bases. V was pared by 3 bases and J by 2 bases, with 3 bases of the junction left unmatched. CDR3 length: 15 residues. Germline V gene sequence: CDR1 MGHRA, CDR2 YSYEKL. CDR3 sequence: CASSQSDRGNQPQHF. CDR3 DNA: TGCGCCAGCAGCCAGTCGGACAGGGGCAATCAGCCCCAGCATTTT.

This clone was found once. V and J are TRBV4-2 and TRBJ2-7, with TRBD1 matching 7 bases. The V segment lost 4 bases and the J segment 5 bases; nucleotides outside the gene matches: 11. The CDR3 sequence is 15 residues long. Per the germline V gene, CDR1 is LGHNA and CDR2 is YNFKEQ. This chain's CDR3 is CASSPTDRDSNEQYF. In nucleotides, the CDR3 is TGTGCCAGCAGCCCCACCGACAGGGATTCGAACGAGCAGTACTTC.

The chain couples TRBV10-2 to TRBJ1-1; possible D gene TRBD1, 5 bases. The CDR3 length is 14 residues. Germline V gene lookup returns CDR1 WSHSY and CDR2 SAAADI. Trimming pared 2 bases from V and 3 bases from J, leaving 10 bases between. CDR3 sequence reads: CASSEIDSYTEAFF. The CDR3 bases are TGCGCCAGCAGTGAGATCGACAGTTACACTGAAGCTTTCTTT.

This chain connects TRBV10-3 to TRBJ2-5; possible D gene TRBD2, 5 bases. V gave up 2 bases and J gave up 1 base, with 11 bases separating them. Germline CDR1 is ENHRY and CDR2 is SYGVKD. CDR3 length: 15 residues. Here the CDR3 DNA reads TGTGCCATCAGTGAGAGGGCGGGTGGCCAAGAGACCCAGTACTTC. This encodes CAISERAGGQETQYF.

This clone was seen once. The chain is built from TRBV10-3 and TRBJ1-2; D gene ambiguous. The germline V gene encodes CDR1 ENHRY and CDR2 SYGVKD. The CDR3 spans 16 residues. V gave up 1 base and J gave up 6 bases, with 18 bases separating them. The CDR3 DNA follows: TGTGCCATCAGTGAGTTTGGGGAGGCGGGGAGGCATGGCTACACCTTC. Translating gives CAISEFGEAGRHGYTF.

The CDR3 DNA sequence: TGTGCCAGCAGCGTAGACCCTACAGGGGGGATGACAGATACGCAGTATTTT. It yields the protein CASSVDPTGGMTDTQYF. This chain joins TRBV9 and TRBJ2-3; 8 bases line up with TRBD1. This CDR3 contains 17 residues. With 0 bases clipped from V and 3 bases from J, the junction kept 9 bases outside the gene matches. Germline assignment: CDR1 SGDLS and CDR2 YYNGEE. Filled out from reference TRBV9 and TRBJ2-3, the complete variable domain reads DSGVTQTPKHLITATGQRVTLRCSPRSGDLSVYWYQQSLDQGLQFLIQYYNGEERAKGNILERFSAQQFPDLHSELNLSSLELGDSALYFCASSVDPTGGMTDTQYFGPGTRLTVL.

By its share, this clone is medium-sized (0.01 to 0.1%). The CDR3 region is CASSASLGGNTEAFF. CDR3 nucleotides: TGTGCCAGCAGCGCAAGTCTGGGGGGTAACACTGAAGCTTTCTTT. This chain links TRBV11-2 with TRBJ1-1, with a tentative D call TRBD1 (5 bases). Looked up from germline, CDR1 is SGHAT and CDR2 is FQNNGV. The CDR3 is made up of 15 amino acids. V was clipped by 5 bases and J by 2 bases, with 15 bases between them. The complete variable domain, with remaining parts taken from reference TRBV11-2 and TRBJ1-1, reads EAGVAQSPRYKIIEKRQSVAFWCNPISGHATLYWYQQILGQGPKLLIQFQNNGVVDDSQLPKDRFSAERLKGVDSTLKIQPAKLEDSAVYLCASSASLGGNTEAFFGQGTRLTVV.

This clone was counted only a few times. V is TRBV11-2 and J is TRBJ2-7; 10 bases fit TRBD1. With 5 bases clipped from V and 3 bases from J, the junction kept 7 bases outside the gene matches. Germline CDR1 and CDR2: SGHAT and FQNNGV. The CDR3 is 15 residues long. The CDR3, as DNA: TGTGCCAGCAGCGGGACAGGGGATGAACACTACGAGCAGTACTTC. Protein: CASSGTGDEHYEQYF.

The V and J genes are TRBV29-1 and TRBJ1-1, with 7 bases that match TRBD1. CDR3 size: 15 residues. Germline V gene data show CDR1 as SQVTM and CDR2 as ANQGSEA. The trim removed 3 bases at V and 6 bases at J, leaving 13 bases unmatched. The CDR3 nucleotides read TGCAGCGTTGATTTTTCGACAGGGACTCTTTCTGAAGCTTTCTTT. It yields the protein CSVDFSTGTLSEAFF.

The table lists this clone with a few counts. The V gene is TRBV9, the J gene TRBJ2-1; TRBD2 might be the D (6 bases). The germline V gene has CDR1 SGDLS and CDR2 YYNGEE. V was cut by 1 base and J by 7 bases, with 15 bases left in between. The CDR3 sequence is 15 residues long. The CDR3 DNA sequence: TGTGCCAGCAGCGTAAACGGCGGGAAGAGGAATGAGCAGTTCTTC. It codes for CASSVNGGKRNEQFF. Supplemented by reference TRBV9 and TRBJ2-1, the full variable domain reads DSGVTQTPKHLITATGQRVTLRCSPRSGDLSVYWYQQSLDQGLQFLIQYYNGEERAKGNILERFSAQQFPDLHSELNLSSLELGDSALYFCASSVNGGKRNEQFFGPGTRLTVL.

J is TRBJ2-2 and V is TRBV19, with 12 bases matching TRBD2. The J segment lost 5 bases and the V segment lost 6 bases, leaving 10 bases of the junction unmatched. Looked up from germline, CDR1 is LNHDA and CDR2 is SQIVND (reference sequence). This CDR3 comprises 17 residues. The CDR3 DNA reads as TGTGCCAGTAGACCGATTCTAGCGGGGGGGCCAACCGGGGAGCTGTTTTTT. This codes for CASRPILAGGPTGELFF.

This chain connects TRBV7-2 to TRBJ2-1; a weak D match, TRBD2 (7 bases). In germline, CDR1 is SGHTA, CDR2 FQGNSA. Trimming stripped 0 bases from V and 4 bases from J, with 13 bases between. The CDR3 loop spans 16 amino acids. The CDR3 loop is CASSLAGGGGYNEQFF. The CDR3 nucleotides are TGTGCCAGCAGCTTAGCCGGAGGGGGGGGTTACAATGAGCAGTTCTTC.

The CDR3 nucleotides are TGTGCCACCAGCAGAGGACAGGGTCGGACTGAAGCTTTCTTT. This sequence encodes CATSRGQGRTEAFF. The genes are TRBV15 and TRBJ1-1; 7 nucleotides align to TRBD1. J lost 5 bases, V lost 1 base, and 4 bases had no gene match. The CDR3 sequence is 14 residues long. Germline CDR1 reads LNHNV; CDR2 reads YYDKDF (reference sequence).

The V gene is TRBV19, the J gene TRBJ1-1; D is unclear. CDR3 length: 16 amino acids. CDR1 and CDR2 from the germline V gene are LNHDA and SQIVND (reference sequence). V dropped 1 base and J dropped 3 bases, with 15 bases sitting between them. The CDR3 region is CASSIVPILADTEAFF. DNA of the CDR3: TGTGCCAGTAGTATAGTCCCCATCTTAGCGGACACTGAAGCTTTCTTT.